These 31 T cell receptor beta chains were all obtained from the same sample, sequenced in a study of early T cells in non-severe SARS-CoV-2 infection. TCRdb reanalysed the 5' RACE reads using MiXCR and keeps one entry per CDR3 protein. The sample lists tens of thousands of distinct CDR3 sequences, about 5% occurring once. Specimen: whole blood. Source of these receptors: an adult who was a healthcare worker with PCR-confirmed SARS-CoV-2 infection or an uninfected control (not recorded which).

This clonotype was counted ten times or more. The chain employs TRBV7-2 and TRBJ2-1, with 8 bases lining up with TRBD2. Trimming removed 6 bases from V and 4 bases from J; junction bases left unmatched: 8. Per germline, CDR1 SGHTA and CDR2 FQGNSA. This CDR3 contains 15 residues. The CDR3 DNA is TGTGCCAGCAGGATCCTAGCGGGTTTTTACAATGAGCAGTTCTTC. Translating gives CASRILAGFYNEQFF.

In its sample, this clonotype was seen many times. This chain joins TRBV7-6 and TRBJ1-3, with TRBD1 matching over 9 bases. The V gene end was trimmed by 5 bases and the J gene end by 2 bases; junction bases not matched to a gene: 4. Germline values: CDR1 SGHVS, CDR2 FNYEAQ. This CDR3 has 15 residues. This CDR3 is CASSRWTGAGNTIYF. In DNA, the CDR3 is TGTGCCAGCAGCCGCTGGACAGGGGCTGGAAACACCATATATTTT.

In this sample, this clonotype turned up many times. The rearrangement joins TRBV6-6 to TRBJ1-1, with 7 nucleotides matching TRBD1. The trim removed 6 bases at V and 1 base at J, leaving 2 bases unmatched. This CDR3 has 13 amino acids. Germline CDR1 is MNHNY and CDR2 is SVGAGI (reference sequence). CDR3 sequence (DNA): TGTGCCAGCAGCCGACAGGGGAACACTGAAGCTTTCTTT. Translating gives CASSRQGNTEAFF.

The CDR3 coding sequence is TGTGCCAGCAGGAGGACTAGCGGGGGTAACAATGAGCAGTTCTTC. Its protein product is CASRRTSGGNNEQFF. The V call is TRBV2, the J call TRBJ2-1; 13 bases align to TRBD2. V lost 6 bases and J lost 5; bases outside the gene matches: 4. The germline V gene encodes CDR1 SNHLY and CDR2 FYNNEI. The CDR3 runs 15 residues.

This clonotype was seen at least ten times. The chain carries TRBV5-5 and TRBJ1-5; D gene unclear. This CDR3 region has 13 residues. V lost 0 bases and J lost 5, with 6 bases in between. The germline CDR1 and CDR2 sequences are SGHKS and YYEKEE (reference sequence). The CDR3 DNA sequence: TGTGCCAGCAGCTTGGCGGAGGATCAGCCCCAGCATTTT. Protein sequence: CASSLAEDQPQHF.

Within the sample, this clonotype is medium-sized. The chain joins TRBV2 to TRBJ2-7; 8 bases agree with TRBD1. The CDR3 length is 13 residues. Germline V CDR1 and CDR2: SNHLY, FYNNEI. V shed 8 bases and J 4 bases; nucleotides not matched to a gene: 7. This CDR3 reads CASFGQGRYEQYF. CDR3 nucleotide sequence: TGTGCCAGCTTCGGACAGGGAAGGTACGAGCAGTACTTC.

This clonotype was seen many times. This chain uses TRBV18 with TRBJ1-6, with a weak D call TRBD1 (5 bases). V dropped 3 bases and J dropped 10 bases, with 16 bases sitting between them. CDR3 size: 15 residues. Germline loops: CDR1 KGHSH, CDR2 LQKENI. CDR3 residues: CASSPRGLVESPLHF. In DNA, the CDR3 is TGTGCCAGCTCACCCCGGGGACTAGTCGAGTCACCCCTCCACTTT.

This clonotype was detected only a few times. V gene TRBV6-5 combines with J gene TRBJ2-2, with D unresolved. Per germline, CDR1 MNHEY and CDR2 SVGAGI. The CDR3 is 17 amino acids. V dropped 8 bases and J dropped 0 bases, with 19 bases sitting between them. This CDR3 reads CASHLVPTVTNTGELFF. DNA for the CDR3: TGTGCCAGCCATCTGGTACCGACGGTCACGAACACCGGGGAGCTGTTTTTT.

This clonotype has a count of ten or more. V gene TRBV12-3 or TRBV12-4 combines with J gene TRBJ2-5, with 7 bases aligning to TRBD2. Trimming at V came to 2 bases and at J to 4 bases, leaving 7 bases not matched to a gene. This CDR3 spans 15 amino acids. CDR3 in amino acids: CASSLRRGVGETQYF. In DNA form, the CDR3 reads TGTGCCAGCAGTTTACGTCGGGGGGTCGGAGAGACCCAGTACTTC.

This clonotype was recorded a few times. V usage is TRBV2 and J usage is TRBJ2-1; 8 nucleotides line up with TRBD2. V lost 10 bases, J lost 5 bases, and 13 bases stayed unmatched. Germline loops: CDR1 SNHLY, CDR2 FYNNEI. CDR3 length equals 15 residues. The CDR3: CATMSLAGGDNEQFF. As DNA, the CDR3 is TGTGCCACCATGAGTCTGGCGGGGGGCGACAATGAGCAGTTCTTC.

This clonotype was recorded at least ten times. The chain couples TRBV12-3 or TRBV12-4 to TRBJ1-4; D not resolved. V was shortened by 4 bases and J by 5 bases, with 5 bases between the two germline ends. The CDR3 sequence is 12 residues long. CDR3 DNA: TGTGCCAGCAGTTCAGAGAATGAAAAACTGTTTTTT. Its protein product is CASSSENEKLFF.

This clonotype came up many times. The chain links TRBV7-2 to TRBJ2-6; perhaps TRBD1 as D (5 bases). CDR3 length: 16 residues. Germline-derived CDR1 and CDR2 are SGHTA and FQGNSA. The V end was cut by 3 bases, the J end by 1 base, with 10 bases between. CDR3 in amino acids: CASSFPTGSGANVLTF. The CDR3 nucleotides are TGTGCCAGCAGCTTTCCTACAGGTTCTGGGGCCAACGTCCTGACTTTC.

This clonotype was recorded at least ten times. This chain links TRBV7-2 with TRBJ2-7, with a weak D call TRBD1 (6 bases). V was pared by 5 bases and J by 5 bases, with 22 bases between. Germline lookup yields CDR1 SGHTA and CDR2 FQGNSA. This CDR3 spans 16 amino acids. The CDR3 sequence is CASSPSPAYRVHEQYF. Here the CDR3 DNA reads TGTGCCAGCAGCCCCTCGCCGGCGTACAGGGTCCACGAGCAGTACTTC. Drawing the rest from reference TRBV7-2 and TRBJ2-7, the complete variable domain is GAGVSQSPSNKVTEKGKDVELRCDPISGHTALYWYRQSLGQGLEFLIYFQGNSAPDKSGLPSDRFSAERTGGSVSTLTIQRTQQEDSAVYLCASSPSPAYRVHEQYFGPGTRLTVT.

This clonotype was counted many times. The chain combines TRBV29-1 with TRBJ1-4, with 9 bases fitting TRBD1. The CDR3 extends over 13 amino acids. Germline assignment: CDR1 SQVTM and CDR2 ANQGSEA. The J segment lost 6 bases and the V segment lost 5 bases, leaving 4 bases of the junction unmatched. The CDR3 DNA is TGCAGCGTTACGGGACAGGGCTATGAAAAACTGTTTTTT. Translated: CSVTGQGYEKLFF.

A few counts support this clonotype. V gene TRBV5-1 combines with J gene TRBJ2-2, with 8 bases matching TRBD2. The germline V gene encodes CDR1 SGHRS and CDR2 YFSETQ. The CDR3 length is 14 residues. V trimming: 3 bases; J trimming: 6 bases; junction bases outside the gene matches: 4. The CDR3 loop is CASSSPGGAGELFF. DNA of the CDR3: TGCGCCAGCAGCTCCCCGGGGGGGGCCGGGGAGCTGTTTTTT.

The gene calls are TRBV28 and TRBJ2-1; D is possibly TRBD1 (6 bases). This CDR3 contains 11 residues. Germline values: CDR1 MDHEN, CDR2 SYDVKM. The ends were cut back, 8 bases at V and 12 bases at J, with 14 bases in the middle. The CDR3 DNA sequence: TGTGCCAGCGCTTCAGGGGCTGGGCAGTTCTTC. This gives the protein CASASGAGQFF.

In its sample, this clonotype was seen many times. The V gene is TRBV13, the J gene TRBJ2-3; tentatively, D is TRBD2 (5 bases). Trimming took 5 bases from V and 4 from J, leaving 19 bases between them. The germline CDR1 and CDR2 sequences are PRHDT and FYEKMQ (reference sequence). The CDR3 consists of 16 residues. CDR3 amino acids: CASSPDLAIIADTQYF. The DNA for the CDR3 is TGTGCCAGCAGCCCCGACCTAGCTATCATTGCAGATACGCAGTATTTT.

This clonotype was detected ten times or more. The chain is built from TRBV3-1 and TRBJ2-3, with unresolved D. The CDR3 length is 12 residues. Germline values: CDR1 LGHDT, CDR2 YNNKEL (reference sequence). The V and J ends lost 5 bases and 0 bases respectively, with 3 bases between them. CDR3 nucleotides: TGTGCCAGCAGCTCTAGCACAGATACGCAGTATTTT. This translates into CASSSSTDTQYF.

This clonotype came up many times. The genes are TRBV20-1 and TRBJ1-1; D is unresolved. Trimming stripped 1 base from V and 1 base from J, with 10 bases between. Germline loops: CDR1 DFQATT, CDR2 SNEGSKA (reference sequence). The CDR3 is made up of 14 amino acids. Here the CDR3 reads CSARGGQGNTEAFF. CDR3 nucleotides: TGCAGTGCTAGAGGAGGGCAAGGGAACACTGAAGCTTTCTTT.

This clonotype was seen repeatedly, ten times or more. The rearrangement joins TRBV7-9 to TRBJ1-6; 7 bases are a match to TRBD1. The CDR3 runs to 16 residues. The V segment lost 6 bases and the J segment 9 bases; nucleotides outside the gene matches: 14. In germline, CDR1 is SEHNR, CDR2 FQNEAQ (reference sequence). CDR3 DNA sequence: TGTGCCAGCAGATCCCTTCGAACAGGGGAAGTTTCACCCCTCCACTTT. Its translation: CASRSLRTGEVSPLHF. Filled out from reference TRBV7-9 and TRBJ1-6, the complete variable domain reads DTGVSQNPRHKITKRGQNVTFRCDPISEHNRLYWYRQTLGQGPEFLTYFQNEAQLEKSRLLSDRFSAERPKGSFSTLEIQRTEQGDSAMYLCASRSLRTGEVSPLHFGNGTRLTVT.

This clonotype was seen more than once but under ten times. The rearrangement uses TRBV29-1 and TRBJ1-4, with 10 bases fitting TRBD1. The CDR3 has 15 residues. V was pared by 6 bases and J by 8 bases, with 12 bases of the junction left unmatched. Germline-derived CDR1 and CDR2 are SQVTM and ANQGSEA. CDR3 coding DNA: TGCAGCGTCCTTCCGGGACAGGGGCTGGGGGAAAAACTGTTTTTT. Translating gives CSVLPGQGLGEKLFF. Looking up the rest from reference TRBV29-1 and TRBJ1-4 gives the full variable domain: SAVISQKPSRDICQRGTSLTIQCQVDSQVTMMFWYRQQPGQSLTLIATANQGSEATYESGFVIDKFPISRPNLTFSTLTVSNMSPEDSSIYLCSVLPGQGLGEKLFFGSGTQLSVL.

The rearrangement links TRBV7-9 to TRBJ1-5; D uncertain. Between the trimmed V and J ends, which lost 5 bases and 2 bases, there was a span of 19 bases. Per the germline V gene, CDR1 is SEHNR and CDR2 is FQNEAQ (reference sequence). The CDR3 has 17 residues. CDR3 sequence: CASSHPAGMEGNQPQHF. The CDR3 DNA reads TGTGCCAGCAGCCACCCGGCGGGAATGGAGGGCAATCAGCCCCAGCATTTT.

This clonotype was found many times. This chain joins TRBV27 and TRBJ1-2, with D perhaps TRBD1 (6 bases). The CDR3 covers 18 residues. Trimming pared 4 bases from V and 3 bases from J, leaving 24 bases between. Germline-derived CDR1 and CDR2 are MNHEY and SMNVEV (reference sequence). In DNA, the CDR3 is TGTGCCAGCAGTTCCTCGCTTAGGGGGTCGCGCAAGGACTATGGCTACACCTTC. Protein sequence: CASSSSLRGSRKDYGYTF.

This clonotype has ten or more counts. CDR3 nucleotide sequence: TGTGCCAGCAGTCCGACAGTAAGAGGGCCCAATCAGCCCCAGCATTTT. This translates into CASSPTVRGPNQPQHF. The chain joins TRBV6-1 to TRBJ1-5, with TRBD1 as a possible D gene (5 bases). The V end was cut by 5 bases, the J end by 3 bases, with 17 bases between. CDR1 and CDR2 (germline): MNHNS, SASEGT. The CDR3 is 16 residues long.

In its sample, this clonotype was seen many times. The V gene is TRBV28, the J gene TRBJ2-5; no reliable D call. This CDR3 is 15 amino acids long. Germline V gives CDR1 MDHEN, CDR2 SYDVKM. V dropped 6 bases and J dropped 2 bases, with 16 bases sitting between them. CDR3 bases: TGTGCCAGCAGGCGCCCTGGACCTATACAAGAGACCCAGTACTTC. Translated, it gives CASRRPGPIQETQYF.

This clonotype came up many times. The chain is built from TRBV2 and TRBJ2-5; D is unresolved. The CDR3 runs to 15 residues. In germline, CDR1 is SNHLY, CDR2 FYNNEI. V gave up 0 bases and J gave up 5 bases, with 13 bases separating them. CDR3 residues: CASSEALQSGETQYF. Here the CDR3 DNA reads TGTGCCAGCAGTGAAGCGCTTCAGTCCGGGGAGACCCAGTACTTC.

The chain combines TRBV6-5 with TRBJ2-7; TRBD1 matches at 8 bases. J was trimmed by 0 bases and V by 4 bases; bases with no gene match: 2. The CDR3 sequence is 14 residues long. The V gene's germline CDR1 is MNHEY and CDR2 SVGAGI. CDR3 nucleotide sequence: TGTGCCAGCAGTTGCACAGGGGGCTCCTACGAGCAGTACTTC. Its translation is CASSCTGGSYEQYF.

This clonotype was counted ten times or more. The chain links TRBV6-6 to TRBJ2-3, with TRBD2 matching 9 bases. The germline CDR1 and CDR2 sequences are MNHNY and SVGAGI (reference sequence). There are 12 residues in the CDR3. Unmatched junction bases numbered 5, after V lost 10 bases and J lost 6 bases. CDR3 nucleotide sequence: TGTGCCACAGGACTAGCGATGGATACGCAGTATTTT. This translates into CATGLAMDTQYF.

This clonotype was seen a few times. The chain combines TRBV7-6 with TRBJ1-1; 8 positions agree with TRBD1. Germline assignment: CDR1 SGHVS and CDR2 FNYEAQ. The CDR3 is 15 residues long. After removal of 4 bases from V and 1 base from J, the junction contained 5 bases not matched to a gene. The CDR3 loop reads CASSYGTGQNTEAFF. The CDR3 region has the DNA TGTGCCAGCAGCTATGGGACAGGACAGAACACTGAAGCTTTCTTT.

This clonotype was seen a handful of times. The rearrangement joins TRBV3-1 to TRBJ1-6; D unclear. Germline-derived CDR1 and CDR2 are LGHDT and YNNKEL (reference sequence). V lost 1 base, J lost 9 bases, and 13 bases lay in between. The CDR3 length is 15 residues. Written as DNA, the CDR3 is TGTGCCAGCAGCCAAGGTCAAGGGTACAGTTCACCCCTCCACTTT. This gives the protein CASSQGQGYSSPLHF.

This clonotype was observed a handful of times. CDR3 protein: CASSLTSGSHNEQFF. CDR3 sequence (DNA): TGTGCCAGCAGTTTAACTAGCGGGTCCCACAATGAGCAGTTCTTC. The V call is TRBV12-3 or TRBV12-4, the J call TRBJ2-1, with 9 positions matching TRBD2. The CDR3 consists of 15 residues. The V segment lost 2 bases and the J segment 5 bases; nucleotides outside the gene matches: 4.